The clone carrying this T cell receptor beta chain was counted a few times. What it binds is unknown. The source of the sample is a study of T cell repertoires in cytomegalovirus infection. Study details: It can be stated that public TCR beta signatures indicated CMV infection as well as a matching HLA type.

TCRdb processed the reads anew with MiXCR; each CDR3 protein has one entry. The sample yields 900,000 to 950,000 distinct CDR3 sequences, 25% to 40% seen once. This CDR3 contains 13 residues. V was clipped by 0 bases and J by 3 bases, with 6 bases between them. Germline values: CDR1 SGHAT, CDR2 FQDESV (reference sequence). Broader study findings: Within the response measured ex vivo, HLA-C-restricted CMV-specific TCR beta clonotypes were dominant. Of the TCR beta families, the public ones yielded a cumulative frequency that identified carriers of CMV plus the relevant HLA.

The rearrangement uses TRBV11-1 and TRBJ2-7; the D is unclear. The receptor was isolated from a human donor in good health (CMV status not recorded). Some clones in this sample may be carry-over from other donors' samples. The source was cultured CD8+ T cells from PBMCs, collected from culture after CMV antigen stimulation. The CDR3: CASSLATLYEQYV. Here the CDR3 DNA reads TGTGCCAGCAGCTTAGCTACTCTCTACGAGCAGTACGTC.